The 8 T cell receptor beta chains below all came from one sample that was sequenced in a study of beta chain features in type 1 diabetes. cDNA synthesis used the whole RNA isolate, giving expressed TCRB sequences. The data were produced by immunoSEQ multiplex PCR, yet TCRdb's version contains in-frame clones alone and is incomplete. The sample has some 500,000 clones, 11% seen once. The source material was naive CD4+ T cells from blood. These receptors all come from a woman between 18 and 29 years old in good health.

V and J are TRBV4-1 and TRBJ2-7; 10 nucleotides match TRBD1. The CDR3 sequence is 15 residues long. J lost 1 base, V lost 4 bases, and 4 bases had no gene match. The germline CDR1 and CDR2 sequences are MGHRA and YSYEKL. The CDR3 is CASSRRTGGSYEQYV. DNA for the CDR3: TGCGCCAGCAGCCGTCGGACAGGGGGGTCCTACGAGCAGTACGTC.

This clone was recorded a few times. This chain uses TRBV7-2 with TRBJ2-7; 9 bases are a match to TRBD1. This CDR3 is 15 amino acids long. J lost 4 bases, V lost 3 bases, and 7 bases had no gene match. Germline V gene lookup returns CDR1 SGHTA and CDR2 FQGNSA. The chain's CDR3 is CASSFTGQGRYEQYV. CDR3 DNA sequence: TGTGCCAGCAGCTTCACAGGACAGGGGCGGTACGAGCAGTACGTC.

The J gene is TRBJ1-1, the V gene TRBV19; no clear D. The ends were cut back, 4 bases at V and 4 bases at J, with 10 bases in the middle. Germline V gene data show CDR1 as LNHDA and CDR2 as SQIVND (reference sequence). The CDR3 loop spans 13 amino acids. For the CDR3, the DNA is TGTGCCAGTAGTAGCCGCCGCGGCACTGAAGCTTTCTTT. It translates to CASSSRRGTEAFF.

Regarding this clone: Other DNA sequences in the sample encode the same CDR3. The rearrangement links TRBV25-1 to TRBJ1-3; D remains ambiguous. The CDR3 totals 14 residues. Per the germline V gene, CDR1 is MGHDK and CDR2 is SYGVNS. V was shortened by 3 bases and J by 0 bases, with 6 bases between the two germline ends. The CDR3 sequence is CASSDSYSGNTIYF. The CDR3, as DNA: TGTGCCAGCAGTGACAGCTACTCTGGAAACACCATATATTTT.

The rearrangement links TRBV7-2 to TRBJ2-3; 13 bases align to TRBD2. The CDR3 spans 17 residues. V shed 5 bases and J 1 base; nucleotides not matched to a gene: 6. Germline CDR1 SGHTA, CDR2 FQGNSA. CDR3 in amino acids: CASSPQTSGRRTDTQYF. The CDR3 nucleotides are TGTGCCAGCAGCCCCCAGACTAGCGGGAGGCGCACAGATACGCAGTATTTT.

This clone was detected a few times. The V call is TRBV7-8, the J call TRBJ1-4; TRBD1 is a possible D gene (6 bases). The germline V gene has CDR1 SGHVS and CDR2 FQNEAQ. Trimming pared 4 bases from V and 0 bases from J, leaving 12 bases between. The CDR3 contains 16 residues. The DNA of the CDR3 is TGTGCCAGCAGCTCGGCCAGGGGCGCAACTAATGAAAAACTGTTTTTT. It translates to CASSSARGATNEKLFF.

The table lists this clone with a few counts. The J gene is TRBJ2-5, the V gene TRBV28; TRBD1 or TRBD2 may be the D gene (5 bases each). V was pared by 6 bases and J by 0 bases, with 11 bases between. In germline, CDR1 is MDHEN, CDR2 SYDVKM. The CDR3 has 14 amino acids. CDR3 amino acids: CASSLGTYQETQYF. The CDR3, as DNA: TGTGCCAGCAGCCTAGGGACGTACCAAGAGACCCAGTACTTC.

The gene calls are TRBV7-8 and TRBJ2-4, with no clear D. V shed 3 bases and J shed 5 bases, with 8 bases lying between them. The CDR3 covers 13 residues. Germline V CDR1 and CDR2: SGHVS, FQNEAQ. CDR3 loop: CASSFVAENIQYF. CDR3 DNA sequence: TGTGCCAGCAGCTTCGTCGCAGAAAACATTCAGTACTTC.